This TCR beta chain was obtained from a study of beta chain features in type 1 diabetes. This clone was detected only a few times. Isolated RNA was reverse transcribed in full, so expressed TCRB transcripts were sequenced. Assay used: immunoSEQ multiplex PCR; TCRdb lists only in-frame clones, some missing. The sample has hundreds of thousands of clones; roughly 17% are singletons. This sequence originates from a woman aged 18-30 years in good health. Material for sequencing was naive CD4+ T cells from blood.

The CDR3 DNA sequence: TGTGCCAGCAGCCCTCAACGGGGTGAGCAGTTCTTC. Its protein product is CASSPQRGEQFF. The gene calls are TRBV27 and TRBJ2-1; tentative D call: TRBD2 (5 bases). Germline V CDR1 and CDR2: MNHEY, SMNVEV (reference sequence). The CDR3 contains 12 residues. Trimming removed 6 bases from V and 9 bases from J, with 12 bases in between.